This TCR beta chain came from a study of blood T cell repertoires in COVID-19. The CDR3 covers 12 residues. V lost 7 bases, J lost 5 bases, and 11 bases lay in between. Germline V CDR1 and CDR2: MDHEN, SYDVKM. TCRdb keeps only in-frame clones here, not all; method: immunoSEQ multiplex PCR. The repertoire holds around 480,000 clones, with about 90% as singletons. Material for sequencing was PBMCs or T cells enriched from blood (not recorded which). The rearrangement links TRBV28 to TRBJ1-2, with D hard to call. The sequence was collected from a woman between 18 and 30 years old who had recovered from COVID-19. The CDR3 nucleotides read TGTGCCAGCACCTATTCAAATTATGGCTACACCTTC. Translating it yields CASTYSNYGYTF.